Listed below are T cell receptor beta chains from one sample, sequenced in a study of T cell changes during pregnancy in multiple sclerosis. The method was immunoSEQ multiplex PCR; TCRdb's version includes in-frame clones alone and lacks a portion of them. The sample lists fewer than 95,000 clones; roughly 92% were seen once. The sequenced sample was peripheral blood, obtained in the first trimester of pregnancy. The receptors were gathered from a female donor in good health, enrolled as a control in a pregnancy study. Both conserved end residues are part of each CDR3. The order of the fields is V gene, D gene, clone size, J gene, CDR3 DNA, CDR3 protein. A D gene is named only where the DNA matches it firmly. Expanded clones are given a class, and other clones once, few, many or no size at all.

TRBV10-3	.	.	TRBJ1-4	TGTGCCATCAGTGAGTACAGAGATGAAAAACTGTTTTTT	CAISEYRDEKLFF
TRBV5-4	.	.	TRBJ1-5	TGTGCCAGCAGCCGGCGAGGGTCCAATCAGCCCCAGCATTTT	CASSRRGSNQPQHF
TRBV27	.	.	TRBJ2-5	TGTGCCAGCAGTTTAGGAGGTGGAGAGACCCAGTACTTC	CASSLGGGETQYF
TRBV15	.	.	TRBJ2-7	TGTGCCACCAGCAGAGGGGGGGGCAACTACGAGCAGTACTTC	CATSRGGGNYEQYF
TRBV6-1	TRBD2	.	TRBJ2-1	TGTGCCAGCAGTGAAATAGCGGGAGAAATGGATGAGCAGTTCTTC	CASSEIAGEMDEQFF
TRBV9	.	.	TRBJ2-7	TGTGCCAGCAGCGTAGGCCCCCAGGCCACCTACGAGCAGTACTTC	CASSVGPQATYEQYF
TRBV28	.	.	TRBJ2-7	TGTGCCAGCAGCTTCATGCGGAGCGCCGAGCAGTACTTC	CASSFMRSAEQYF
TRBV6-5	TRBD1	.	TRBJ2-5	TGTGCCAGCAGTTTAGGGACAGAAGAGACCCAGTACTTC	CASSLGTEETQYF
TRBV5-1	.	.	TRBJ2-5	TGCGCCAGCAGCTTGCCCGAGGGACAAGAGACCCAGTACTTC	CASSLPEGQETQYF
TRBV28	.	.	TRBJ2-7	.	CASSTSSAGALRDEQYF
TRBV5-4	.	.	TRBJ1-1	TGTGCCAGCAGCTTGTTGTCCCGGTCCACTGAAGCTTTCTTT	CASSLLSRSTEAFF
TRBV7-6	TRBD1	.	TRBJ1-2	TGTGCCAGCAGCAGTTACAGGGGTCGAGGCTACACCTTC	CASSSYRGRGYTF
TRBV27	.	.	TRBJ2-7	TGTGCCAGCAGTTTCTTCCCTGGACAGCCATACGAGCAGTACTTC	CASSFFPGQPYEQYF
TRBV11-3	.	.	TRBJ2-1	TGTGCCAGCAGTTCAGGGATTGACAATGAGCAGTTCTTC	CASSSGIDNEQFF
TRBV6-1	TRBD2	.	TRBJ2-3	TGTGCCAGCAGCTTGGGACTAGCGGGAGCAGATACGCAGTATTTT	CASSLGLAGADTQYF
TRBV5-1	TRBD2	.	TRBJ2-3	TGCGCCAGCAGCTATTCAGCGGGGGCCACAGATACGCAGTATTTT	CASSYSAGATDTQYF
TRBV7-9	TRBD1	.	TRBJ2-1	TGTGCCAGCAGCCGTGACCGGACAGGGAATAATGAGCAGTTCTTC	CASSRDRTGNNEQFF
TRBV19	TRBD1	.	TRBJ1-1	TGTGCCAGTAGTACCAGGGGGCCAGGCACTGAAGCTTTCTTT	CASSTRGPGTEAFF
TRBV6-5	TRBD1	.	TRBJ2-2	TGTGCCAGCAGTTACCAGGGGGCGAGCACCGGGGAGCTGTTTTTT	CASSYQGASTGELFF
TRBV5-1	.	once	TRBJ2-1	TGCGCCAGCAGCTTTTCAAGCTATGAGCAGTTCTTC	CASSFSSYEQFF
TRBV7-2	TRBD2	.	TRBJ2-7	TGTGCCAGCAGCTTAACTAGCGGGTATGGGGACGAGCAGTACTTC	CASSLTSGYGDEQYF
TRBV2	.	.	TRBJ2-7	TGTGCCAGCAGACAGGCAACCTACGAGCAGTACTTC	CASRQATYEQYF
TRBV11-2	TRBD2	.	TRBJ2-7	TGTGCCAGCAGCTTGGTAGCGGGAGGAGGATCTCGATACGAGCAGTACTTC	CASSLVAGGGSRYEQYF
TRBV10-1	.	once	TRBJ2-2	TGCGCCAGCAGTAATAGCGGACTTCGGGACACCGGGGAGCTGTTTTTT	CASSNSGLRDTGELFF
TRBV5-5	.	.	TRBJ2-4	TGTGCCAGCAGCTTGGGCCAGGGGTCCCCCCTAGCCAAAAACATTCAGTACTTC	CASSLGQGSPLAKNIQYF
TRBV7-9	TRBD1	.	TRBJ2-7	TGTGCCAGCAGCTTAAGGGACAGGAACCTCCCGTACTTC	CASSLRDRNLPYF
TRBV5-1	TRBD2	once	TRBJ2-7	TGCGCCAGCAGCTTAGGTCTAGCGGCTGGCTACGAGCAGTACTTC	CASSLGLAAGYEQYF
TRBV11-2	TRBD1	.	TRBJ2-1	TGTGCCAGCACTTCTAGGGACAGGGGGTACTTTAGCTCCTACAATGAGCAGTTCTTC	CASTSRDRGYFSSYNEQFF
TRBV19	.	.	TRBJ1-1	TGTGCCAGTAGGCAGGAGGGGTGGAACACTGAAGCTTTCTTT	CASRQEGWNTEAFF
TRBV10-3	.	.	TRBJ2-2	TGTGCCATCAGTGGGGACTCTCCAGCGGTGAACACCGGGGAGCTGTTTTTT	CAISGDSPAVNTGELFF
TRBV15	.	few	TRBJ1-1	TGTGCCACCAGCTTGGAGGGCGGATTCATGAACACTGAAGCTTTCTTT	CATSLEGGFMNTEAFF